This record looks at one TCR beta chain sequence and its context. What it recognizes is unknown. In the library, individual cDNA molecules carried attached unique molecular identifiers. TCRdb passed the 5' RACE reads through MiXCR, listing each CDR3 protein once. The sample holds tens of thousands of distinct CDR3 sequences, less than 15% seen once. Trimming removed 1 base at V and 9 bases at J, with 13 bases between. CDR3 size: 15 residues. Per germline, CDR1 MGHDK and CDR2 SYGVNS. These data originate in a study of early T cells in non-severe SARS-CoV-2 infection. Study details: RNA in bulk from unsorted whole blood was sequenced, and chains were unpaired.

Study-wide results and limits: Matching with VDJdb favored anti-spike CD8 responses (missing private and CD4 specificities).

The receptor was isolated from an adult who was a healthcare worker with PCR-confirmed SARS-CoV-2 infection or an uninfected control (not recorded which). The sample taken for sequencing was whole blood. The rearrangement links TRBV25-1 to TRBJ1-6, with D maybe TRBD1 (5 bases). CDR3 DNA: TGTGCCAGCAGTGAATCCGACAGTCCGAGTTCACCCCTCCACTTT. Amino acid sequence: CASSESDSPSSPLHF. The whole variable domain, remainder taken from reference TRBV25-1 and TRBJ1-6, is EADIYQTPRYLVIGTGKKITLECSQTMGHDKMYWYQQDPGMELHLIHYSYGVNSTEKGDLSSESTVSRIRTEHFPLTLESARPSHTSQYLCASSESDSPSSPLHFGNGTRLTVT.